These 20 T cell receptor beta chains were sequenced from one sample in a study of blood T cell repertoires in COVID-19. The data were produced by immunoSEQ multiplex PCR, yet TCRdb's version contains in-frame clones alone and is incomplete. The sample lists some 400,000 clones, about four fifths occurring once. The sequenced sample consisted of peripheral blood. The origin of the receptors is a human donor with acute or convalescent COVID-19. The donor label of this sample is uncertain.

The rearrangement joins TRBV15 to TRBJ2-1, with TRBD2 identical over 7 bases. Germline CDR1 LNHNV, CDR2 YYDKDF (reference sequence). Losses at the gene ends were 0 bases for V and 2 bases for J; bases not matched to a gene: 7. This CDR3 has 17 residues. The CDR3 DNA reads as TGTGCCACCAGCAGAGATGGGCCTAGCGGACCCTACAATGAGCAGTTCTTC. Translation gives CATSRDGPSGPYNEQFF.

This chain uses TRBV28 with TRBJ2-7; TRBD2 might be the D (6 bases). Per germline, CDR1 MDHEN and CDR2 SYDVKM. Trimming shortened V by 7 bases and J by 9 bases, and 13 bases separated the two germline ends. The length of the CDR3 is 11 residues. CDR3 sequence (DNA): TGTGCCAGCAATTCGGGAGTCGGGCAGTACTTC. This encodes CASNSGVGQYF.

This clone has only a few counts. The gene calls are TRBV7-9 and TRBJ1-2, with a weak D call TRBD1 (5 bases). There are 12 residues in the CDR3. CDR1 and CDR2 (germline): SEHNR, FQNEAQ (reference sequence). V lost 3 bases and J 4 bases, leaving 6 bases between the germline ends. The CDR3 DNA follows: TGTGCCAGCAGCTTCGACAGCTATGGCTACACCTTC. Translation gives CASSFDSYGYTF.

This chain connects TRBV11-1 to TRBJ2-1, with 9 positions matching TRBD1. The ends lost 11 bases at V and 8 bases at J; junction bases unmatched: 10. Germline V CDR1 and CDR2: SGHAT, FQDESV (reference sequence). The CDR3 runs to 13 residues. Here the CDR3 DNA reads TGTGCCTCCCAGGGACAGGGTCGGGATGAGCAGTTCTTC. Translating gives CASQGQGRDEQFF.

The chain combines TRBV18 with TRBJ2-2; 7 bases fit TRBD1. CDR1 is KGHSH, CDR2 LQKENI, per germline. This CDR3 is built from 13 residues. V lost 3 bases to trimming and J lost 8 bases; unmatched junction nucleotides: 3. The CDR3 loop reads CASSPTGQGELFF. CDR3 nucleotide sequence: TGTGCCAGCTCACCGACGGGACAGGGGGAGCTGTTTTTT.

This chain uses TRBV19 with TRBJ1-1; D remains unclear. Germline assignment: CDR1 LNHDA and CDR2 SQIVND (reference sequence). V was cut by 3 bases and J by 1 base, with 12 bases left in between. The CDR3 runs to 15 residues. The CDR3 DNA reads TGTGCCAGTAGTATCCTCCACAGCGGGAACACTGAAGCTTTCTTT. This translates into CASSILHSGNTEAFF.

The CDR3 sequence is CASSVGREFEQYF. The CDR3 region has the DNA TGTGCCAGCAGCGTGGGGCGGGAATTCGAGCAGTACTTC. The V gene is TRBV6-5, the J gene TRBJ2-7, with D perhaps matching TRBD2 (6 bases). The CDR3 is 13 amino acids. Germline CDR1 and CDR2: MNHEY and SVGAGI. Trimming cost V 6 bases and J 6 bases, with 15 bases left between them.

The chain recombines TRBV7-9 with TRBJ2-1; D perhaps matches TRBD1 (6 bases). The CDR3 consists of 12 residues. Germline V lookup: CDR1 SEHNR, CDR2 FQNEAQ (reference sequence). V gave up 4 bases and J gave up 5 bases, with 6 bases separating them. The CDR3 region has the DNA TGTGCCAGCAGCTCAGGGGACAATGAGCAGTTCTTC. Translating it yields CASSSGDNEQFF. Based on the CDR3 plus reference TRBV7-9 and TRBJ2-1, the full variable domain is DTGVSQNPRHKITKRGQNVTFRCDPISEHNRLYWYRQTLGQGPEFLTYFQNEAQLEKSRLLSDRFSAERPKGSFSTLEIQRTEQGDSAMYLCASSSGDNEQFFGPGTRLTVL.

V is TRBV19 and J is TRBJ1-6; D uncertain. V lost 5 bases and J 0 bases, leaving 20 bases between the germline ends. This CDR3 has 19 amino acids. CDR1 is LNHDA and CDR2 is SQIVND in the germline V gene (reference sequence). This chain's CDR3 is CASSSRQSGVRSYNSPLHF. CDR3 coding DNA: TGTGCCAGTAGTTCCCGCCAATCGGGAGTGCGCTCCTATAATTCACCCCTCCACTTT.

The CDR3 loop reads CASSQGTGSEAFF. CDR3 bases: TGTGCCAGCTCTCAAGGGACAGGCAGTGAAGCTTTCTTT. The chain is built from TRBV18 and TRBJ1-1; 8 nucleotides line up with TRBD1. This CDR3 has 13 amino acids. Trimming took 6 bases from V and 7 from J; bases not matched to a gene: 7. CDR1 and CDR2 (germline): KGHSH, LQKENI.

The chain couples TRBV3-1 (or the pseudogene TRBV3-2) to TRBJ2-7; 7 bases are shared with TRBD2. With V trimmed by 4 bases and J by 5 bases, 8 bases remained unmatched. The V gene's germline CDR1 is LGHDT and CDR2 YNNKEL (reference sequence). The CDR3 extends over 14 amino acids. The CDR3 is CASSPNRGGHEQYF. For the CDR3, the DNA is TGTGCCAGCAGCCCCAACCGCGGGGGACACGAGCAGTACTTC.

The chain carries TRBV24-1 and TRBJ2-1, with D perhaps matching TRBD2 (6 bases). The germline CDR1 and CDR2 sequences are KGHDR and SFDVKD. V was clipped by 2 bases and J by 1 base, with 11 bases between them. The CDR3 covers 16 residues. DNA for the CDR3: TGTGCCACCAGTGATTCCGGGACTCGATCCTACAATGAGCAGTTCTTC. Translation gives CATSDSGTRSYNEQFF.

The chain combines TRBV27 with TRBJ2-3; a weak D match, TRBD2 (6 bases). CDR1 and CDR2 from the germline V gene are MNHEY and SMNVEV (reference sequence). CDR3 size: 16 residues. V dropped 3 bases and J dropped 8 bases, with 21 bases sitting between them. CDR3 DNA: TGTGCCAGCAGTTTCTTTACTCCCCCGCAGGGAGGTACGCAGTATTTT. It translates to CASSFFTPPQGGTQYF.

This chain links TRBV19 with TRBJ2-7; TRBD1 aligns across 7 bases. Germline V lookup: CDR1 LNHDA, CDR2 SQIVND (reference sequence). This CDR3 region has 13 residues. Trimming at V came to 6 bases and at J to 5 bases, leaving 7 bases not matched to a gene. The CDR3 here is CASRRTGAHEQYF. CDR3 nucleotide sequence: TGTGCCAGTAGGAGAACAGGGGCCCACGAGCAGTACTTC.

The V and J genes are TRBV5-1 and TRBJ1-6; TRBD1 is a possible D gene (5 bases). V lost 2 bases to trimming and J lost 0 bases, with 18 bases between them. This CDR3 is 19 amino acids long. CDR1 is SGHRS, CDR2 YFSETQ, per germline. The CDR3 DNA sequence: TGCGCCAGCAGCTTTACTGGGACTTTAGGGAGCTCCTATAATTCACCCCTCCACTTT. Translating it yields CASSFTGTLGSSYNSPLHF.

This chain joins TRBV28 and TRBJ1-3, with unresolved D. The V gene's germline CDR1 is MDHEN and CDR2 SYDVKM. This CDR3 has 16 amino acids. With 0 bases removed from V and 0 bases from J, the gap between germline ends came to 9 bases. The CDR3, as DNA: TGTGCCAGCAGTTTATGGTCGAGTTACTCTGGAAACACCATATATTTT. It yields the protein CASSLWSSYSGNTIYF.

This chain joins TRBV9 and TRBJ2-1; 11 bases fit TRBD2. Germline CDR1 is SGDLS and CDR2 is YYNGEE. The CDR3 runs to 16 residues. The J segment lost 9 bases and the V segment lost 6 bases, leaving 14 bases of the junction unmatched. Written as DNA, the CDR3 is TGTGCCAGCAACCCCTCGACTAGCGGGGTAGGGAGTGAGCAGTTCTTC. This translates into CASNPSTSGVGSEQFF.

The genes are TRBV6-5 and TRBJ1-4; the match to TRBD1 covers 9 bases. The V and J ends lost 8 bases and 8 bases, in that order; junction bases with no gene match: 9. Germline loops: CDR1 MNHEY, CDR2 SVGAGI. The CDR3 runs 14 residues. The CDR3 sequence: CASFTGGLSEKLFF. In nucleotides, the CDR3 is TGTGCCAGCTTTACAGGGGGCCTATCCGAAAAACTGTTTTTT.

The chain has TRBV2 and TRBJ1-5; no reliable D call. CDR3 size: 15 residues. Germline loops: CDR1 SNHLY, CDR2 FYNNEI. The germline V and J ends were trimmed by 2 bases and 2 bases, with 10 bases remaining between them. This chain's CDR3 is CASSEWLAGNQPQHF. The CDR3 DNA follows: TGTGCCAGCAGTGAATGGTTAGCAGGCAATCAGCCCCAGCATTTT.

CDR3 in DNA: TGTGCCAGCAGCTTGGCCGGGGTGGGTGAAAAACTGTTTTTT. This translates into CASSLAGVGEKLFF. The chain employs TRBV5-6 and TRBJ1-4; D remains ambiguous. Trimming stripped 0 bases from V and 7 bases from J, with 10 bases between. The germline V gene encodes CDR1 SGHDT and CDR2 YYEEEE. There are 14 residues in the CDR3.